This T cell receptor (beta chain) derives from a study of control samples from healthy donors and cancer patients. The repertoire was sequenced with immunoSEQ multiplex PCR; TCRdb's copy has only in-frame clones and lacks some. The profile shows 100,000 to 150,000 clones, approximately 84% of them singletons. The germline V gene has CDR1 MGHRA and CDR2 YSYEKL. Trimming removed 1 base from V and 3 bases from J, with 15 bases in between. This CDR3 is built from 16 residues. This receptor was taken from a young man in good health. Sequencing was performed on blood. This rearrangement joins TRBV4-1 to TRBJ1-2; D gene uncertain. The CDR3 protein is CASSQVRGIGDYGYTF. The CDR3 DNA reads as TGCGCCAGCAGCCAAGTTCGGGGAATTGGTGACTATGGCTACACCTTC.